A selection of T cell receptor beta chains follows, all from one sample in a study of shared clonotypes between healthy human individuals. Using immunoSEQ multiplex PCR, the repertoire was profiled, and TCRdb retains in-frame clones only, with some absent. This sample yields roughly 1,800,000 clones, of which roughly 95% are seen a single time; more than 0.95% belongs to the top ten. Sequencing input: naive CD8+ T cells sorted from blood. The receptors stem from a man in his late teens or twenties in good health. Both conserved end residues are part of each CDR3. A D gene is named only where the DNA matches it firmly. The size of a clone is reported for some rows only, either as once, few or many, or as a class for expanded clones.

len	v_gene	abundance	d_gene	j_gene	CDR3nt	CDR3aa
12	TRBV7-9	.	.	TRBJ2-1	TGTGCCAGCAGCCTTCAGGGTCCTGAGCAGTTCTTC	CASSLQGPEQFF
16	TRBV4-1	.	TRBD1	TRBJ1-1	TGCGCCAGCAGCCAAGGACAGGGGGTGTTGAACACTGAAGCTTTCTTT	CASSQGQGVLNTEAFF
12	TRBV4-1	.	.	TRBJ2-3	TGCGCCAGCAGCCATGCATATGATACGCAGTATTTT	CASSHAYDTQYF
17	TRBV7-8	.	.	TRBJ1-5	TGTGCCAGCGGTGACACACAAGTTCTCTCACTCAATCAGCCCCAGCATTTT	CASGDTQVLSLNQPQHF
13	TRBV7-9	.	TRBD1	TRBJ1-1	TGTGCCAGCAGCTTCGGACAGGCCACTGAAGCTTTCTTT	CASSFGQATEAFF
15	TRBV4-1	.	TRBD1	TRBJ2-1	TGCGCCAGCAGCCAAGATAGGGGGCTCTACAATGAGCAGTTCTTC	CASSQDRGLYNEQFF
14	TRBV6-5	.	.	TRBJ1-5	TGTGCCAGCGGACCGGGCGGGGGCAATCAGCCCCAGCATTTT	CASGPGGGNQPQHF
15	TRBV7-9	.	.	TRBJ2-5	TGTGCCAGCAGCTTAGGGCATTCAGGGAGGGAGACCCAGTACTTC	CASSLGHSGRETQYF
14	TRBV5-1	.	.	TRBJ2-7	TGCGCCAGCAGCTTCGGCAGGGGAACCTACGAGCAGTACTTC	CASSFGRGTYEQYF
12	TRBV29-1	.	.	TRBJ2-7	TGCAGCGGGCCCTTCGTATACTACGAGCAGTACTTC	CSGPFVYYEQYF
13	TRBV15	.	TRBD2	TRBJ2-7	TGTGCCACCGCCGGGGGGGGCCTATACGAGCAGTACTTC	CATAGGGLYEQYF
15	TRBV11-2	.	.	TRBJ2-7	TGTGCCAGCAGCTTCGTCACTCATAGCTCCTACGAGCAGTACTTC	CASSFVTHSSYEQYF
12	TRBV13	.	.	TRBJ1-1	TGTGCCAGCAGCCTACGAGGGACTGAAGCTTTCTTT	CASSLRGTEAFF
14	TRBV28	.	.	TRBJ1-2	TGTGCCAGCAGTTTAAGGGGGGGCGGGAATGGCTACACCTTC	CASSLRGGGNGYTF
15	TRBV25-1	.	TRBD1	TRBJ1-6	TGTGCCAGCAGCGAACAGGGGTACCATAATTCACCCCTCCACTTT	CASSEQGYHNSPLHF
13	TRBV5-4	.	TRBD2	TRBJ2-7	TGTGCCAGCAGTCGGGACTGGAGGGAGGGGCAGTACTTC	CASSRDWREGQYF
13	TRBV30	.	.	TRBJ2-7	TGTGCCTGGAGTCCCGGGTCCTCCTACGAGCAGTACTTC	CAWSPGSSYEQYF
16	TRBV4-3	.	.	TRBJ2-4	TGCGCCAGCAGCCCCTTCCCCGGGGGCCCCACCAACATTCAGTACTTC	CASSPFPGGPTNIQYF
14	TRBV5-6	.	.	TRBJ2-7	TGTGCCAGCAGCTTGATCAGGGCCCCCTACGAGCAGTACTTC	CASSLIRAPYEQYF
15	TRBV7-9	.	.	TRBJ1-1	TGTGCCAGCAGCCGAGTTGGACAGCCGAACACTGAAGCTTTCTTT	CASSRVGQPNTEAFF
15	TRBV7-6	.	TRBD1	TRBJ1-1	TGTGCCAGCAGCACTACAGGGACAGTCGGGACTGAAGCTTTCTTT	CASSTTGTVGTEAFF
14	TRBV28	.	.	TRBJ1-6	TGTGCCAGCAGTTTGGACTCCTATAATTCACCCCTCCACTTT	CASSLDSYNSPLHF
15	TRBV7-9	.	TRBD2	TRBJ2-1	TGTGCCAGCAGCCCGGGAAGCGAGCGGGGGGATGAGCAGTTCTTC	CASSPGSERGDEQFF
14	TRBV9	.	TRBD1	TRBJ1-1	TGTGCCAGCAGCGTAGGGACAGGGGGCCTTGAAGCTTTCTTT	CASSVGTGGLEAFF
15	TRBV7-2	.	.	TRBJ1-5	TGTGCCAGCAGCTTAGTGGGGGTGAGCAATCAGCCCCAGCATTTT	CASSLVGVSNQPQHF
16	TRBV6-5	.	TRBD1	TRBJ2-1	TGTGCCAGCAGTTACTTCGGGACAGGGACCTACAATGAGCAGTTCTTC	CASSYFGTGTYNEQFF
16	TRBV7-9	.	TRBD1	TRBJ1-4	TGTGCCAGCCAACAGGGGGCGCTTTTGACTAATGAAAAACTGTTTTTT	CASQQGALLTNEKLFF
17	TRBV5-1	.	TRBD2	TRBJ2-7	TGCGCCAGCAGCTTGAAAACCCTAGCGGGGGGGGCCTACGAGCAGTACTTC	CASSLKTLAGGAYEQYF
15	TRBV4-1	.	.	TRBJ1-2	TGCGCCAGCAGCCAAGACCGGGATCCCCTTTATGGCTACACCTTC	CASSQDRDPLYGYTF
14	TRBV5-1	.	.	TRBJ1-3	TGCGCCAGCAGCGAGACTCTACAGGGTCGGGCCATATATTTT	CASSETLQGRAIYF
14	TRBV4-3	few	TRBD1	TRBJ2-7	TGCGCCAGCAGCCAAGGGACAGGGTCGTGGGAGCAGTACTTC	CASSQGTGSWEQYF
16	TRBV9	.	TRBD1	TRBJ1-1	TGTGCCAGCAGCGTCGGGACAGGGGGTACGAACACTGAAGCTTTCTTT	CASSVGTGGTNTEAFF
12	TRBV28	.	.	TRBJ2-2	TGTGCCAGCACAGCAAACACCGGGGAGCTGTTTTTT	CASTANTGELFF
14	TRBV6-5	once	.	TRBJ1-6	TGTGCCAGCAGGGTGAAGGGGAGGGATTCACCCCTCCACTTT	CASRVKGRDSPLHF
16	TRBV6-5	once	.	TRBJ2-5	TGTGCCAGCAGTTACGTTGGGCACGGGGGCCAAGAGACCCAGTACTTC	CASSYVGHGGQETQYF
14	TRBV30	.	.	TRBJ1-3	TGTGCCTGGAGCTTTCTTAGCTCTGGAAACACCATATATTTT	CAWSFLSSGNTIYF
11	TRBV30	.	TRBD2	TRBJ2-7	TGTGCCTGGGGCGGGGGGATCGAGCAGTACTTC	CAWGGGIEQYF
17	TRBV5-6	.	TRBD2	TRBJ2-3	TGTGCCAGCAGCTTGCGCTCCGAGGCTAGCGGTACAGATACGCAGTATTTT	CASSLRSEASGTDTQYF
15	TRBV2	once	.	TRBJ1-2	TGTGCCAGCAGTGCCCTTTGGACAGCTAACTATGGCTACACCTTC	CASSALWTANYGYTF
14	TRBV25-1	.	.	TRBJ1-4	TGTGCCAGCAGTGAGCCTGGGGCTAGTGAAAAACTGTTTTTT	CASSEPGASEKLFF
13	TRBV6-5	.	TRBD1	TRBJ1-1	TGTGCCAGCAGTTATGGAGGGGGCTCTGAAGCTTTCTTT	CASSYGGGSEAFF
14	TRBV5-8	.	.	TRBJ2-7	TGTGCCAGCAGCCCCGGACAGCTCTTCTACGAGCAGTACTTC	CASSPGQLFYEQYF
14	TRBV9	.	TRBD1	TRBJ2-7	TGTGCCAGCAGCTTAATCGACAGGGGCGACGAGCAGTACTTC	CASSLIDRGDEQYF
14	TRBV4-1	.	.	TRBJ1-5	TGCGCCAGCAGCCAAGTTGTCCCGGATCAGCCCCAGCATTTT	CASSQVVPDQPQHF
14	TRBV2	.	.	TRBJ1-1	TGTGCCAGCAGTGAGGGCACATGGAACACTGAAGCTTTCTTT	CASSEGTWNTEAFF
18	TRBV1	.	.	TRBJ2-5	TGCACCAGCAGCCCCCCAGGACTAGCGGGGTGCAACCAAGAGACCCAGTACTTC	CTSSPPGLAGCNQETQYF
12	TRBV6-1	once	.	TRBJ2-7	TGTGCCAGCAGTGATTTTGGGGAAGTGGGGAACTTC	CASSDFGEVGNF
16	TRBV27	.	.	TRBJ2-6	TGTGCCAGCAGTTCCCTTGGGGTCTCTGGGGCCAACGTCCTGACTTTC	CASSSLGVSGANVLTF
16	TRBV7-6	.	TRBD2	TRBJ2-7	TGTGCCAGCAGCTTATACTTTGGGACTAGCGGTTACGAGCAGTACTTC	CASSLYFGTSGYEQYF
14	TRBV6-5	.	TRBD1	TRBJ1-2	TGTGCCAGCAGCCCTGGGACAGCCCCCTATGGCTACACCTTC	CASSPGTAPYGYTF
13	TRBV6-5	.	.	TRBJ1-2	TGTGCCAGCAGCGACAGGACCAACTATGGCTACACCTTC	CASSDRTNYGYTF
16	TRBV6-1	.	.	TRBJ1-5	TGTGCCAGCAGTGAATGGGGTGGAGGGGAGAATCAGCCCCAGCATTTT	CASSEWGGGENQPQHF
16	TRBV5-4	.	TRBD1	TRBJ2-2	TGTGCCAGCAGCTTGCCCGGGACAGGTGACACCGGGGAGCTGTTTTTT	CASSLPGTGDTGELFF
16	TRBV4-3	.	.	TRBJ2-7	TGCGCCAGCAGCCAAGATCCAGGTAGCGAACTCTACGAGCAGTACTTC	CASSQDPGSELYEQYF
13	TRBV30	.	.	TRBJ2-7	TGTGCCTGGAGTGACGTCACAGTCTACGAGCAGTACTTC	CAWSDVTVYEQYF
18	TRBV10-3	once	TRBD2	TRBJ2-2	TGTGCCATCAGTGACGCCCCTCTAGCGGGAGGGCGCGTCGGGGAGCTGTTTTTT	CAISDAPLAGGRVGELFF
14	TRBV4-1	.	.	TRBJ2-5	TGCGCCAGCAGCCAAGAGTCGAGGGGCTACCTCGCGTACTTC	CASSQESRGYLAYF
14	TRBV5-6	.	TRBD1	TRBJ2-2	TGTGCCAGCAGCTTTGGACAGGGGGCTTGGGAGCTGTTTTTT	CASSFGQGAWELFF
17	TRBV4-1	.	TRBD2	TRBJ2-7	TGCGCCAGCAGCCAACGGGGACTAGCGGGAGCATCCTACGAGCAGTACTTC	CASSQRGLAGASYEQYF